The source of this TCR beta chain is a study of cytomegalovirus exposure and HLA in healthy donors. Study-level points and caveats: Within a later analysis, the majority of CMV-associated TCR beta chains appeared HLA-restricted. According to a later analysis, donors in an Asian-associated ancestry cluster reportedly had fewer N-insertions than the approximately 620-donor mean.

In regard to this clone: Its target is unknown.

The donors comprised healthy bone marrow donors. Researchers ran the PCR with 60 Vbeta and 13 Jbeta primers. TCRdb keeps only in-frame clones here, not all; method: immunoSEQ multiplex PCR. In the table there are 150,000 or so clones, 80% of which are singletons. V was trimmed by 1 base and J by 2 bases, leaving 6 bases between them. The CDR3 has 15 amino acids. Per the germline V gene, CDR1 is SGHAT and CDR2 is FQNNGV. The chain has TRBV11-2 and TRBJ2-6; no clear D gene. The sequencing input was PBMCs. The clonotype was recovered from a man aged 30-40 years in good health and CMV-seronegative. The CDR3 DNA is TGTGCCAGCAGCTTAGGTACGGCTGGGGCCAACGTCCTGACTTTC. It yields the protein CASSLGTAGANVLTF.